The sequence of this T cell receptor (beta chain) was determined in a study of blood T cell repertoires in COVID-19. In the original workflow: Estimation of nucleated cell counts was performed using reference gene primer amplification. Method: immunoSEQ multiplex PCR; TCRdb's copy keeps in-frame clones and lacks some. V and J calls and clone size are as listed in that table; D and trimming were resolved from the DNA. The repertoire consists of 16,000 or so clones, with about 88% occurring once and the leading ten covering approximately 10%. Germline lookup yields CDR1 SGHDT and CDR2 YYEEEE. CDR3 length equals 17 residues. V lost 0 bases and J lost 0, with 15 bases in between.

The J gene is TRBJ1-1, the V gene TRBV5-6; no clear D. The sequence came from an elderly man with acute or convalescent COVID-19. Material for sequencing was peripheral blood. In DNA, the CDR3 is TGTGCCAGCAGCTTGGGGTGGGCAGCCCCTATGAACACTGAAGCTTTCTTT. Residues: CASSLGWAAPMNTEAFF.